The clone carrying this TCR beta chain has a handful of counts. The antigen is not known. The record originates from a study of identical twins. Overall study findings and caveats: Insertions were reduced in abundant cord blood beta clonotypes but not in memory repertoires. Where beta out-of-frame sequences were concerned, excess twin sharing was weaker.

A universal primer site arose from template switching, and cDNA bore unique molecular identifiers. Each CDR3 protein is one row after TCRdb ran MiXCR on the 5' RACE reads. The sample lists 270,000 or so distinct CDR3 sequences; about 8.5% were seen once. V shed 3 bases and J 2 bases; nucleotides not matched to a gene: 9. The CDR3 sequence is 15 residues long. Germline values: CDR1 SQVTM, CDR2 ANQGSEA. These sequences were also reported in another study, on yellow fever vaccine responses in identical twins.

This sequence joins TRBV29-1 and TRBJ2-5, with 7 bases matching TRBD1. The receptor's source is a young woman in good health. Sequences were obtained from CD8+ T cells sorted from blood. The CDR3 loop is CSVDIQGDQQETQYF. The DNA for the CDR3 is TGCAGCGTTGATATTCAGGGGGACCAACAAGAGACCCAGTACTTC.